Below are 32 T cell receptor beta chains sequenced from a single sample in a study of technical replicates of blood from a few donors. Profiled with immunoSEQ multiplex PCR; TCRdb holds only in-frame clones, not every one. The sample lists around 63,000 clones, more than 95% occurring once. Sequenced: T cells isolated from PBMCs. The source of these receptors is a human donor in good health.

CDR3 nucleotide sequence: TGTGCCAGCAGTCCAGGGACTGGAGGCCCTTACGGCTATGGCTACACCTTC. Its protein is CASSPGTGGPYGYGYTF. This chain links TRBV28 with TRBJ1-2; tentative D call: TRBD1 (5 bases). The CDR3 is 17 residues long. The germline V and J ends were trimmed by 5 bases and 4 bases, with 23 bases remaining between them. Looked up from germline, CDR1 is MDHEN and CDR2 is SYDVKM.

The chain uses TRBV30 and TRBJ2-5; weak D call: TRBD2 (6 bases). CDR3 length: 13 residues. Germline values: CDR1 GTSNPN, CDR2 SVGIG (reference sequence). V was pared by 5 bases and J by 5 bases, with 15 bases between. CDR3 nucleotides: TGTGCCTGGCAGACTAGGGGTGGGGAGACCCAGTACTTC. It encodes CAWQTRGGETQYF. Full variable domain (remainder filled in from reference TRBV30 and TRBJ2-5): SQTIHQWPATLVQPVGSPLSLECTVEGTSNPNLYWYRQAAGRGLQLLFYSVGIGQISSEVPQNLSASRPQDRQFILSSKKLLLSDSGFYLCAWQTRGGETQYFGPGTRLLVL.

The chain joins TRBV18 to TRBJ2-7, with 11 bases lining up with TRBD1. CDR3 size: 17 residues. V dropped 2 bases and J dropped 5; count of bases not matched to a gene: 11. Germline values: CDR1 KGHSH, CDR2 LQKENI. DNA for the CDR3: TGTGCCAGCTCACCAGACCTAGGACAGGGGGCATTCAACGAGCAGTACTTC. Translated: CASSPDLGQGAFNEQYF. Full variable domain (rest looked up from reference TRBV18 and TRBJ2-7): NAGVMQNPRHLVRRRGQEARLRCSPMKGHSHVYWYRQLPEEGLKFMVYLQKENIIDESGMPKERFSAEFPKEGPSILRIQQVVRGDSAAYFCASSPDLGQGAFNEQYFGPGTRLTVT.

This chain's CDR3 is CASSLALSSGYEQYF. In nucleotides, the CDR3 is TGTGCCAGCAGCTTAGCGCTGTCTAGCGGATACGAGCAGTACTTC. This sequence joins TRBV7-9 and TRBJ2-7; 7 nucleotides line up with TRBD2. Germline V gives CDR1 SEHNR, CDR2 FQNEAQ (reference sequence). The CDR3 consists of 15 residues. The V gene end was trimmed by 0 bases and the J gene end by 4 bases; junction bases not matched to a gene: 6. The whole variable domain, remainder taken from reference TRBV7-9 and TRBJ2-7, is DTGVSQNPRHKITKRGQNVTFRCDPISEHNRLYWYRQTLGQGPEFLTYFQNEAQLEKSRLLSDRFSAERPKGSFSTLEIQRTEQGDSAMYLCASSLALSSGYEQYFGPGTRLTVT.

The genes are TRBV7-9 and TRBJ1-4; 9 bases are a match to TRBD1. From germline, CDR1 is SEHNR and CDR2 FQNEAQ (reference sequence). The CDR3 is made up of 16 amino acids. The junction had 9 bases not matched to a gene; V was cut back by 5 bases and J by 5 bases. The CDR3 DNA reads TGTGCCAGCAGCGATACAGGGGGCGGGGGAAATGAAAAACTGTTTTTT. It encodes CASSDTGGGGNEKLFF.

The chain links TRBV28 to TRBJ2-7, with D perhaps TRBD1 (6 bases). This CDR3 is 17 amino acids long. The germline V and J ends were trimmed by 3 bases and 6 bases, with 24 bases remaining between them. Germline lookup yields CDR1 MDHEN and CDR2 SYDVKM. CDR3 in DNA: TGTGCCAGCAGTTTTGGGGGCCGAAGAAGCGCGGGCGGCGAGCAGTACTTC. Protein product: CASSFGGRRSAGGEQYF.

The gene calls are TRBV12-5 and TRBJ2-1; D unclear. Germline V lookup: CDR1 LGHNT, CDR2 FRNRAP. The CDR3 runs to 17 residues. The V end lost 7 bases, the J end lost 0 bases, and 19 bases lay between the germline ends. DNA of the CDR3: TGTGCTAGTGAACCCAAAAAGTCGTCTAGCTCCTACAATGAGCAGTTCTTC. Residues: CASEPKKSSSSYNEQFF. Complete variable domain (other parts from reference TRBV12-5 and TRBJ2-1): DARVTQTPRHKVTEMGQEVTMRCQPILGHNTVFWYRQTMMQGLELLAYFRNRAPLDDSGMPKDRFSAEMPDATLATLKIQPSEPRDSAVYFCASEPKKSSSSYNEQFFGPGTRLTVL.

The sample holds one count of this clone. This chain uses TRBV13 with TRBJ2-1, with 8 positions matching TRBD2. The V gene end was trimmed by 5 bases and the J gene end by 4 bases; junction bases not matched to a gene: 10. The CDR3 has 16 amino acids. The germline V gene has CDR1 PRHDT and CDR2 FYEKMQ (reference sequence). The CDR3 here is CASSPPTSEQYNEQFF. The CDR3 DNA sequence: TGTGCCAGCAGCCCCCCGACTAGCGAGCAATACAATGAGCAGTTCTTC.

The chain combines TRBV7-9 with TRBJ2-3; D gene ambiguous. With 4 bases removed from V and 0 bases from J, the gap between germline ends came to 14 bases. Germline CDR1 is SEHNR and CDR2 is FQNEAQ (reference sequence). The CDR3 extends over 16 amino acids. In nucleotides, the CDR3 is TGTGCCAGCAGCTCCCTTAGTCCCCTCAGCACAGATACGCAGTATTTT. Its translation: CASSSLSPLSTDTQYF.

The CDR3 nucleotides read TGTGCCAGCAGCTTCGGGGGGGCCGGAGAGACCCAGTACTTC. Its translation is CASSFGGAGETQYF. The rearrangement uses TRBV7-9 and TRBJ2-5, with 8 bases identical to TRBD2. Unmatched junction bases numbered 4, after V lost 3 bases and J lost 4 bases. Germline assignment: CDR1 SEHNR and CDR2 FQNEAQ (reference sequence). CDR3 length equals 14 residues.

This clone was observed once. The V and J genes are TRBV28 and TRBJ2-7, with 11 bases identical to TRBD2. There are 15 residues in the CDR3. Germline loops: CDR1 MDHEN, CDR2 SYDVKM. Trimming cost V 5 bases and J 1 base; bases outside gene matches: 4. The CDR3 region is CASSTSGSRSYEQYF. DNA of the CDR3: TGTGCCAGCAGTACTAGCGGGAGTCGGTCCTACGAGCAGTACTTC.

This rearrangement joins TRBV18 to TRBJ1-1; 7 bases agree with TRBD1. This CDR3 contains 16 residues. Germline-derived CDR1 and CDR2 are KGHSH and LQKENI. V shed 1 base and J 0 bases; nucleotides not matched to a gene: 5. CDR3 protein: CASSPRDRRMNTEAFF. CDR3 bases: TGTGCCAGCTCACCACGGGACAGAAGAATGAACACTGAAGCTTTCTTT.

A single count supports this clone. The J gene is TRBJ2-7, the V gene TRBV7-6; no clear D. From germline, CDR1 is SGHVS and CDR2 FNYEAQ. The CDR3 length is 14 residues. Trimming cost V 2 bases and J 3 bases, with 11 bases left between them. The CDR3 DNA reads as TGTGCCAGCAGCTTAAGGATACAGAGCTACGAGCAGTACTTC. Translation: CASSLRIQSYEQYF. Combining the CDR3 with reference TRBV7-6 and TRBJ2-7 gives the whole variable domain GAGVSQSPRYKVTKRGQDVALRCDPISGHVSLYWYRQALGQGPEFLTYFNYEAQQDKSGLPNDRFSAERPEGSISTLTIQRTEQRDSAMYRCASSLRIQSYEQYFGPGTRLTVT.

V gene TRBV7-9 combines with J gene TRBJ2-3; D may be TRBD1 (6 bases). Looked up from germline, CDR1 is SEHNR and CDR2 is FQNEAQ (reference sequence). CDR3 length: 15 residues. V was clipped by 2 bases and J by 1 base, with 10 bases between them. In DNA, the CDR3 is TGTGCCAGCAGCTTACGGGACAAGCGCACAGATACGCAGTATTTT. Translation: CASSLRDKRTDTQYF.

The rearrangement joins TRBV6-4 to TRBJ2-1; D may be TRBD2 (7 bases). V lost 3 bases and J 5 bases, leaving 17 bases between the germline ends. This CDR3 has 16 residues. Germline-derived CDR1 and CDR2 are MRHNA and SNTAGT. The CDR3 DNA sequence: TGTGCCAGCAGTGAAGGGGGGGAAGGATGGGACAATGAGCAGTTCTTC. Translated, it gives CASSEGGEGWDNEQFF.

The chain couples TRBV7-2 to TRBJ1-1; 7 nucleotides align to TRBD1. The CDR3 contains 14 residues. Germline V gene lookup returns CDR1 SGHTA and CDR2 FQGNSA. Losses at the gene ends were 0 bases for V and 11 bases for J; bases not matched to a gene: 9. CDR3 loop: CASSLAGGGAVAFF. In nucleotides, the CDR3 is TGTGCCAGCAGCTTAGCAGGAGGGGGCGCGGTGGCTTTCTTT.

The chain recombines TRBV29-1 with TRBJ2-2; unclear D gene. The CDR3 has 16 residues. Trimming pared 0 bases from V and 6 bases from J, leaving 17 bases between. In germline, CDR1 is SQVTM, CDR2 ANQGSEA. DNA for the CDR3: TGCAGCGTTGAAGAGGCTGCTAGTTCGCTCCCCGGGGAGCTGTTTTTT. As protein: CSVEEAASSLPGELFF.

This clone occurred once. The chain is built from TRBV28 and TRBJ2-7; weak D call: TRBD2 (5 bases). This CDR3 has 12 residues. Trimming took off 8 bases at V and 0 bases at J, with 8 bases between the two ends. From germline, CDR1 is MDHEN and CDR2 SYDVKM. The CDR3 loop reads CASRGFSYEQYF. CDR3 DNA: TGTGCCAGCCGCGGGTTCTCCTACGAGCAGTACTTC.

Here the CDR3 reads CASSGWTLNEQFF. The CDR3 DNA is TGTGCCAGCAGTGGATGGACACTCAATGAGCAGTTCTTC. The genes are TRBV25-1 and TRBJ2-1; possible D gene TRBD1, 5 bases. Germline V gives CDR1 MGHDK, CDR2 SYGVNS. Trimming cost V 4 bases and J 6 bases, with 10 bases left between them. The CDR3 loop spans 13 amino acids.

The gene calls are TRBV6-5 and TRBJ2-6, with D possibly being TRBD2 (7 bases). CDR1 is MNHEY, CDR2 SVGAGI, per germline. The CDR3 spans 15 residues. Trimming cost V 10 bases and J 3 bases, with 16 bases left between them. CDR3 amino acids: CATVWGGVGANVLTF. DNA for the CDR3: TGTGCCACCGTGTGGGGGGGCGTTGGGGCCAACGTCCTGACTTTC.

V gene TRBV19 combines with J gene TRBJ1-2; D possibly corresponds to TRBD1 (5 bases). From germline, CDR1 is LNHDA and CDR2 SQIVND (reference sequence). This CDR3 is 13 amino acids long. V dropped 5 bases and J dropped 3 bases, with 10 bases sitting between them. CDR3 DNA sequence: TGTGCCAGTAGTCCGTCACAGGACTATGGCTACACCTTC. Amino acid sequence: CASSPSQDYGYTF. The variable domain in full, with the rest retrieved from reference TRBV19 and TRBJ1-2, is DGGITQSPKYLFRKEGQNVTLSCEQNLNHDAMYWYRQDPGQGLRLIYYSQIVNDFQKGDIAEGYSVSREKKESFPLTVTSAQKNPTAFYLCASSPSQDYGYTFGSGTRLTVV.

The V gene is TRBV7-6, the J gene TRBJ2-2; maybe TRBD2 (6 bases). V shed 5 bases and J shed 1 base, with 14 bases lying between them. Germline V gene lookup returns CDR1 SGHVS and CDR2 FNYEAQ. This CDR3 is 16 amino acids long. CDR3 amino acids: CASSQGGGRNTGELFF. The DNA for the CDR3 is TGTGCCAGCAGCCAGGGAGGAGGGAGGAACACCGGGGAGCTGTTTTTT.

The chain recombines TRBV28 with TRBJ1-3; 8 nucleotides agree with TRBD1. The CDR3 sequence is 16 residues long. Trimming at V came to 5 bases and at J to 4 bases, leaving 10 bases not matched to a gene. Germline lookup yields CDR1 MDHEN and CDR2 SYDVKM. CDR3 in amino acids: CASSQRQGLYGNTIYF. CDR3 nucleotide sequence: TGTGCCAGCAGTCAACGACAGGGGTTGTACGGAAACACCATATATTTT.

Here the CDR3 reads CASSQSRGLGETQYF. The DNA for the CDR3 is TGCGCCAGCAGTCAATCAAGAGGGTTAGGAGAGACCCAGTACTTC. The chain employs TRBV23-1 and TRBJ2-5; a possible D gene is TRBD2 (5 bases). TRBV23-1 is identified as an open reading frame with a role that is uncertain. The CDR3 sequence is 15 residues long. Trimming shortened V by 0 bases and J by 4 bases, and 12 bases separated the two germline ends.

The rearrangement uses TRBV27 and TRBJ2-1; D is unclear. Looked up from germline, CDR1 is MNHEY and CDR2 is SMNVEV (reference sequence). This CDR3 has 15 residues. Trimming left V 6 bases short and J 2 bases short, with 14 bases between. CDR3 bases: TGTGCCAGCAGCACGCTCGGTCCCCCCTACAATGAGCAGTTCTTC. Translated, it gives CASSTLGPPYNEQFF.

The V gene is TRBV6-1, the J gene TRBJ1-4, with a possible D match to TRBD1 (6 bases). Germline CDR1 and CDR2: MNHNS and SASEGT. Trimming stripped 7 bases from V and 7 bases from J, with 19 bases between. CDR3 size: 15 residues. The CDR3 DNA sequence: TGTGCCAGCACCCGGACAGACGCCTCGATTGAAAAACTGTTTTTT. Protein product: CASTRTDASIEKLFF.

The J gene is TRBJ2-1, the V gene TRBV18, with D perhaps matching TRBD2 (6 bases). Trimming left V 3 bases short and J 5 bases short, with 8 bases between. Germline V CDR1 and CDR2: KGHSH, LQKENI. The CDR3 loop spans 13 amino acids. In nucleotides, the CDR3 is TGTGCCAGCTCACCCCCGGGAGACAATGAGCAGTTCTTC. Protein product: CASSPPGDNEQFF.

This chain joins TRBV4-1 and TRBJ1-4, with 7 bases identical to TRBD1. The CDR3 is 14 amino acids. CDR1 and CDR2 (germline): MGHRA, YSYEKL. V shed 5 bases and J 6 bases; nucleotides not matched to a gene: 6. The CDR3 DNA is TGCGCCAGCAGCAGACAGGGAAGGGATGAAAAACTGTTTTTT. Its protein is CASSRQGRDEKLFF.

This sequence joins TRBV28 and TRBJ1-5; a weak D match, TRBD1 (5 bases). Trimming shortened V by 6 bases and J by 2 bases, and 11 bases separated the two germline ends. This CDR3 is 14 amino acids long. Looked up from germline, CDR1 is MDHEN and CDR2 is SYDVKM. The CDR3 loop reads CASRFAGGNQPQHF. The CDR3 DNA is TGTGCCAGCAGGTTCGCGGGGGGCAATCAGCCCCAGCATTTT.

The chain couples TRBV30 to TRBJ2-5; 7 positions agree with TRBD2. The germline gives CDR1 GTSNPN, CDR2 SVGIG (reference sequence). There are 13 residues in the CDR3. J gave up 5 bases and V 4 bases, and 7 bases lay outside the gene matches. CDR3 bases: TGTGCCTGGATTACAGCGGGGCTGGAGACCCAGTACTTC. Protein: CAWITAGLETQYF.

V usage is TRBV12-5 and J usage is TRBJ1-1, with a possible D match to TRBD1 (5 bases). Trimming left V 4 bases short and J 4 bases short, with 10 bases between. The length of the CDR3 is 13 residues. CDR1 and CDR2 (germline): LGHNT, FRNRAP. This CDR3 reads CASGWGRGTEAFF. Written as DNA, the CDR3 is TGTGCTAGTGGTTGGGGGAGGGGCACTGAAGCTTTCTTT.

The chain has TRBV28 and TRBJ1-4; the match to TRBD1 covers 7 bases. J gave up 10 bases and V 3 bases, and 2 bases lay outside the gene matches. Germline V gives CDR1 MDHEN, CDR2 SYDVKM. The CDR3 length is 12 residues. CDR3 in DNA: TGTGCCAGCAGTTTCCACAGGGGAAAACTGTTTTTT. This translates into CASSFHRGKLFF.